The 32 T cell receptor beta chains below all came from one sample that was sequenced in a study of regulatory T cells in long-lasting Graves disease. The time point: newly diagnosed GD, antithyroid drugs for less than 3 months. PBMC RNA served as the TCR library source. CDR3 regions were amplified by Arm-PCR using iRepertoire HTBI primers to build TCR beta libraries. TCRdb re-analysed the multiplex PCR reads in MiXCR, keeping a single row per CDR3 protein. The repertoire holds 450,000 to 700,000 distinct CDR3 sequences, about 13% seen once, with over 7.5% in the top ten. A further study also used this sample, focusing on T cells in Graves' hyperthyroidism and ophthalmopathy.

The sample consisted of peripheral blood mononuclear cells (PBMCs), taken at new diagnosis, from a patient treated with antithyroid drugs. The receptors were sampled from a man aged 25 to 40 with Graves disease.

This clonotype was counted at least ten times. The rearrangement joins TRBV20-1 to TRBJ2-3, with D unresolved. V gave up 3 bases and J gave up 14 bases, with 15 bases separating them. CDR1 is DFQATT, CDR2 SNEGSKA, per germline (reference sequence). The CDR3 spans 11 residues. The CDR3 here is CSASSLDGGYF. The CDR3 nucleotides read TGCAGTGCTAGCTCCCTAGACGGCGGGTATTTT.

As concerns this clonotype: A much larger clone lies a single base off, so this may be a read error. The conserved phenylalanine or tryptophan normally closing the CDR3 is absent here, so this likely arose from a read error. The CDR3 loop reads CATSGDTGELFL. CDR3 in DNA: TGTGCCACCAGCGGGGACACCGGGGAGCTGTTTCTT. V usage is TRBV24-1 and J usage is TRBJ2-2; D is possibly TRBD2 (5 bases). V lost 7 bases, J lost 3 bases, and 5 bases lay in between. The CDR3 spans 12 residues. Looked up from germline, CDR1 is KGHDR and CDR2 is SFDVKD.

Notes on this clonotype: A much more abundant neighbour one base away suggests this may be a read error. Here the CDR3 reads CASSEDGPPHEQYF. DNA for the CDR3: TGTGCCAGCAGTGAAGATGGGCCGCCCCACGAGCAGTACTTC. The chain links TRBV2 to TRBJ2-7; D remains ambiguous. Germline CDR1 SNHLY, CDR2 FYNNEI. The germline V and J ends were trimmed by 1 base and 5 bases, with 12 bases remaining between them. This CDR3 region has 14 residues.

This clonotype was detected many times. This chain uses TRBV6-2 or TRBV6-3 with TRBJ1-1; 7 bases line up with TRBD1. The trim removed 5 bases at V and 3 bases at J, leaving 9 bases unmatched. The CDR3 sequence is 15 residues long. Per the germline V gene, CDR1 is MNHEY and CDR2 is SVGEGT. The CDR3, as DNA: TGTGCCAGCAGTGAAGTGGGCAGGGGGTACACTGAAGCTTTCTTT. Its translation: CASSEVGRGYTEAFF.

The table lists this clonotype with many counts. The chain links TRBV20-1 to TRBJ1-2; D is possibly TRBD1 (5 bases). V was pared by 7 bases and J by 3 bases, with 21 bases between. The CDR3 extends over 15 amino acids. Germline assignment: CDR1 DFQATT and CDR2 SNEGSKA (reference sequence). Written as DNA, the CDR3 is TGCAGTGTCGAGCCAATGGGGGGAAATGACTATGGCTACACCTTC. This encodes CSVEPMGGNDYGYTF.

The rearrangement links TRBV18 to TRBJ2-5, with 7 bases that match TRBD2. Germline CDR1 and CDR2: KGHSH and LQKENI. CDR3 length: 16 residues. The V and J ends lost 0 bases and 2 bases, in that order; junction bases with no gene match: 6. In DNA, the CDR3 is TGTGCCAGCTCACCACCATCCAGCGGGGTGCAAGAGACCCAGTACTTC. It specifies CASSPPSSGVQETQYF.

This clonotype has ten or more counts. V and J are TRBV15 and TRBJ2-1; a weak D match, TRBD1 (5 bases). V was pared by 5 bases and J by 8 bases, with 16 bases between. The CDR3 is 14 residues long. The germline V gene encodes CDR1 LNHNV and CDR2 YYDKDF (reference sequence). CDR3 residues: CATSGAGYGDEQFF. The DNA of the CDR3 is TGTGCCACCAGCGGGGCAGGGTACGGTGATGAGCAGTTCTTC. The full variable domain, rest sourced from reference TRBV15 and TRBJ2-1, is DAMVIQNPRYQVTQFGKPVTLSCSQTLNHNVMYWYQQKSSQAPKLLFHYYDKDFNNEADTPDNFQSRRPNTSFCFLDIRSPGLGDTAMYLCATSGAGYGDEQFFGPGTRLTVL.

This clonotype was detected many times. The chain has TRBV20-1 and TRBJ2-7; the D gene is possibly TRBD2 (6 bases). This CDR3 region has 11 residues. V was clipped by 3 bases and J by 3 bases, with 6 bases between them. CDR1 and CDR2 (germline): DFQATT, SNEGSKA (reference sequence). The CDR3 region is CSARGGYEQYF. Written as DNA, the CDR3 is TGCAGTGCTAGGGGGGGCTACGAGCAGTACTTC.

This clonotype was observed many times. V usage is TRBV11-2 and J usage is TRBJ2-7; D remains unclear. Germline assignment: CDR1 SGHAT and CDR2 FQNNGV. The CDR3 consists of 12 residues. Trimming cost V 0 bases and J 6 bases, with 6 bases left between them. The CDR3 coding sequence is TGTGCCAGCAGCTTAGAAGAAACCGAGCAGTACTTC. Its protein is CASSLEETEQYF.

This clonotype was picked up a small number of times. The CDR3 DNA reads as TGTGCCAGCAGCTTAGACTTGGCACGCGAGACAACTAATGAAAAACTGTTTTTT. This gives the protein CASSLDLARETTNEKLFF. The chain recombines TRBV7-6 with TRBJ1-4, with no clear D. Germline V gene data show CDR1 as SGHVS and CDR2 as FNYEAQ. V was pared by 1 base and J by 0 bases, with 15 bases between. CDR3 length: 18 amino acids.

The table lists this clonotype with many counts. CDR3 DNA: TGTGCCAGCAGCTTACGGACTTCGGGCGGGAGCCCCACAGATACGCAGTATTTT. This gives the protein CASSLRTSGGSPTDTQYF. This chain connects TRBV7-9 to TRBJ2-3, with 7 positions matching TRBD2. Germline CDR1 and CDR2: SEHNR and FQNEAQ (reference sequence). The junction had 13 bases not matched to a gene; V was cut back by 2 bases and J by 2 bases. The CDR3 has 18 amino acids.

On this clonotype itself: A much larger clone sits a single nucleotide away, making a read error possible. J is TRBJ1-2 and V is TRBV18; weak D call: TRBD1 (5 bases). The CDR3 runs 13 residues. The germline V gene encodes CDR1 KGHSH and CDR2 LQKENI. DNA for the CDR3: TGTGCCAGCTCACTGTTTTCAGGGACCGGCTACGCCTTC. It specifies CASSLFSGTGYAF.

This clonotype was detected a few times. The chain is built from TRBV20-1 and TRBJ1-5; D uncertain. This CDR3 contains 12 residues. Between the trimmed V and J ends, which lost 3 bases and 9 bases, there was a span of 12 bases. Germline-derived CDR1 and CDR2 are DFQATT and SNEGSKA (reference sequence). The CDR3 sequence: CSASPVGRPQHF. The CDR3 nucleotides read TGCAGTGCTAGTCCGGTCGGTCGGCCCCAGCATTTT.

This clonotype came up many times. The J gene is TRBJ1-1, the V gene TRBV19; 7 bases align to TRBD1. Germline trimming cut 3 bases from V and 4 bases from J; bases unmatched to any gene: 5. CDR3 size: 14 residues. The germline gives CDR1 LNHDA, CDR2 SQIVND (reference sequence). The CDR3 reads CASSMGNRGTEAFF. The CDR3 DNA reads TGTGCCAGTAGTATGGGCAACAGGGGCACTGAAGCTTTCTTT. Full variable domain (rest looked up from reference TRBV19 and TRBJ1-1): DGGITQSPKYLFRKEGQNVTLSCEQNLNHDAMYWYRQDPGQGLRLIYYSQIVNDFQKGDIAEGYSVSREKKESFPLTVTSAQKNPTAFYLCASSMGNRGTEAFFGQGTRLTVV.

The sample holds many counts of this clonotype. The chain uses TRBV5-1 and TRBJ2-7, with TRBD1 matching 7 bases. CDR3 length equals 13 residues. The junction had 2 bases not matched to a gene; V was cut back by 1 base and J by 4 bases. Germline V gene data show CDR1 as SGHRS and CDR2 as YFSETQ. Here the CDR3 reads CASSLTGEYEQYF. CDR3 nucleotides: TGCGCCAGCAGCTTGACAGGGGAATACGAGCAGTACTTC. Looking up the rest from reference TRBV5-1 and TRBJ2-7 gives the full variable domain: KAGVTQTPRYLIKTRGQQVTLSCSPISGHRSVSWYQQTPGQGLQFLFEYFSETQRNKGNFPGRFSGRQFSNSRSEMNVSTLELGDSALYLCASSLTGEYEQYFGPGTRLTVT.

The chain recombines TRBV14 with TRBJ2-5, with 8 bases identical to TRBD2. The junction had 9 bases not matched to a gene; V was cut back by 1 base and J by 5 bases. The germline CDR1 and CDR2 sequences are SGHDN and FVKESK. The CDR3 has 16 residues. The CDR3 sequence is CASSQAGRGRRETQYF. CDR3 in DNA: TGTGCCAGCAGCCAAGCTGGTCGCGGGAGGAGGGAGACCCAGTACTTC.

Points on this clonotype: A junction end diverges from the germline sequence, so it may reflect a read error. The CDR3 here is CASSLWRLSHTDAFF. The CDR3 DNA is TGTGCCAGCAGCTTGTGGCGTCTCAGCCACACTGACGCTTTCTTT. The chain joins TRBV5-5 to TRBJ1-1; no clear D gene. The germline V gene encodes CDR1 SGHKS and CDR2 YYEKEE (reference sequence). This CDR3 is built from 15 residues.

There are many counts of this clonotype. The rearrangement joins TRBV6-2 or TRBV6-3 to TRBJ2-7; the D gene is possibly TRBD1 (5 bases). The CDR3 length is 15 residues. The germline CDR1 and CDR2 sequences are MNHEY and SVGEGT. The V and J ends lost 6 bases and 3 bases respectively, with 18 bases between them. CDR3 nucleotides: TGTGCCAGCAGAACCATGAGTGACAGCGTCTACGAGCAGTACTTC. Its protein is CASRTMSDSVYEQYF.

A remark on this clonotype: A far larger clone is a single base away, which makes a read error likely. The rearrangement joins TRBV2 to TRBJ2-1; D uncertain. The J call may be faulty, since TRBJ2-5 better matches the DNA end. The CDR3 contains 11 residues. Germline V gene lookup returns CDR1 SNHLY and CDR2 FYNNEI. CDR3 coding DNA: TGTGCCATCACCACCTTCGGGACCCAGTACTTC. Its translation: CAITTFGTQYF.

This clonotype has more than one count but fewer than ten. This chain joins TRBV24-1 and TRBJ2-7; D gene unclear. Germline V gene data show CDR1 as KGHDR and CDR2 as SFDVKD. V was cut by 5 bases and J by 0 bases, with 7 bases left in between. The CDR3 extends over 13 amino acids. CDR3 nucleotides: TGTGCCACCAGTGTCGGACCCTCCTACGAGCAGTACTTC. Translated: CATSVGPSYEQYF.

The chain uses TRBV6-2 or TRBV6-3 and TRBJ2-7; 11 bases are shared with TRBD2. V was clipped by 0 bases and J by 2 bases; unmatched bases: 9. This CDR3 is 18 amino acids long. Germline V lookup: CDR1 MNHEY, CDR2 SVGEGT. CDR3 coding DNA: TGTGCCAGCAGTTACTCCCTTCCTACTAGCGGGAGCCCCTACGAGCAGTACTTC. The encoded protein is CASSYSLPTSGSPYEQYF.

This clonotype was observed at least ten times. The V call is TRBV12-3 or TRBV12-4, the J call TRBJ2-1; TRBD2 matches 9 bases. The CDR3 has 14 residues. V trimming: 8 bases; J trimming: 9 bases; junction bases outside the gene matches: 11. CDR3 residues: CASGRLAEPGEQFF. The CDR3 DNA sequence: TGTGCCAGCGGGAGACTAGCGGAGCCAGGTGAGCAGTTCTTC.

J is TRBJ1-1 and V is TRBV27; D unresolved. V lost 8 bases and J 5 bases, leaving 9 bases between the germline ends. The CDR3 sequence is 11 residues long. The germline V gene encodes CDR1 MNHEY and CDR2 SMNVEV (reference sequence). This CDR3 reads CASGWWTEAFF. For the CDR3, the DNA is TGTGCCAGCGGCTGGTGGACTGAAGCTTTCTTT.

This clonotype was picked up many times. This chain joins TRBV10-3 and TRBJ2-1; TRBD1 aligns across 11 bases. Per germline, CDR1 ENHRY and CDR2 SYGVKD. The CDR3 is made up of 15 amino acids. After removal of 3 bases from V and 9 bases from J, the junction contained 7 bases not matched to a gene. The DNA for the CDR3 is TGTGCCATCAGTGAAGGACAGGGGGCATTTGGTGAGCAGTTCTTC. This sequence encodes CAISEGQGAFGEQFF.

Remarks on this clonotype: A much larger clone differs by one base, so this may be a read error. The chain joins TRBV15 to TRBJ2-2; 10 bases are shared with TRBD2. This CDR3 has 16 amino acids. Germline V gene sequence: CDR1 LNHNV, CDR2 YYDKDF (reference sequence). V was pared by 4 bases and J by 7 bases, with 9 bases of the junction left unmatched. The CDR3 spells CATSNPSGRASGELFF. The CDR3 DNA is TGTGCCACCAGCAATCCCAGCGGGAGGGCCAGCGGGGAGCTGTTTTTT.

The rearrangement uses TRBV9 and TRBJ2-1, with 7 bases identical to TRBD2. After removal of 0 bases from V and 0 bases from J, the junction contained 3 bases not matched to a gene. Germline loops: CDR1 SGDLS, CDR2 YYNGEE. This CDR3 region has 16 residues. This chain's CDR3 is CASSVGGGSSYNEQFF. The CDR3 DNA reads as TGTGCCAGCAGCGTAGGGGGCGGGAGCTCCTACAATGAGCAGTTCTTC.

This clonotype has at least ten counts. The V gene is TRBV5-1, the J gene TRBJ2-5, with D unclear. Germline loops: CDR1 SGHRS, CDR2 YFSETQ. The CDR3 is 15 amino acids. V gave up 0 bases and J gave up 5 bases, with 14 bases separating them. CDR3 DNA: TGCGCCAGCAGCTTGGCTGGGTACAAGGCGGAGACCCAGTACTTC. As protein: CASSLAGYKAETQYF.

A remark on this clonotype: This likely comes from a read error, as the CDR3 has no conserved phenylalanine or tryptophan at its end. The CDR3 here is CASSLQGPGANVLTS. Here the CDR3 DNA reads TGTGCCAGCAGTTTACAGGGCCCTGGGGCCAACGTCCTGACTTCC. The V gene is TRBV28, the J gene TRBJ2-6; tentative D call: TRBD1 (5 bases). Germline V gene lookup returns CDR1 MDHEN and CDR2 SYDVKM. V was clipped by 2 bases and J by 2 bases, with 7 bases between them. The CDR3 covers 15 residues.

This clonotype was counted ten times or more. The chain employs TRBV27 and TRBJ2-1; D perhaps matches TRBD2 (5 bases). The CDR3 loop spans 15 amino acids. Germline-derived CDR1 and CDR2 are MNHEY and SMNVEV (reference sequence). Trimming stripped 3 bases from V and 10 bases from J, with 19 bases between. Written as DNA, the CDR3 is TGTGCCAGCAGTTTCCTCGTGGGAGAGGAGCGGGAGCAGTTCTTC. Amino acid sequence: CASSFLVGEEREQFF.

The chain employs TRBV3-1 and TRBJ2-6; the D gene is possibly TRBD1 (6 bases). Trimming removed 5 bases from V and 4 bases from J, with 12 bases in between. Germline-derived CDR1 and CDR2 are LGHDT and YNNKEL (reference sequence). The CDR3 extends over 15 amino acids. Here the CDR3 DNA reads TGTGCCAGCAGCGCCTACAGGGTCGGGGCCAACGTCCTGACTTTC. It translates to CASSAYRVGANVLTF.

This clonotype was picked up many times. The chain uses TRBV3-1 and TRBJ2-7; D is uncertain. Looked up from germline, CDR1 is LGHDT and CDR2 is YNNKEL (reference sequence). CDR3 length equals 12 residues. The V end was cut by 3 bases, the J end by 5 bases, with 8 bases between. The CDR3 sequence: CASSHASDEQYF. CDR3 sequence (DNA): TGTGCCAGCAGCCACGCCAGCGACGAGCAGTACTTC.

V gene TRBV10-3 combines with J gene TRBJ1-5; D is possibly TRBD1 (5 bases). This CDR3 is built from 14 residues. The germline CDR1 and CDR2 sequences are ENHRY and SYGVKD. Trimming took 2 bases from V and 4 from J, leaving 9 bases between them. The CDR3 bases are TGTGCCATCAGTGAGGCGGGACTGAATCAGCCCCAGCATTTT. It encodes CAISEAGLNQPQHF.